The entry below gives a single T cell receptor beta chain sequence along with its context. Germline V gene sequence: CDR1 LNHDA, CDR2 SQIVND (reference sequence). The V end lost 6 bases, the J end lost 1 base, and 16 bases lay between the germline ends. The CDR3 spans 16 residues. How the authors handled the data: Reference gene primer amplification yielded estimated nucleated cell counts. TCRdb's table, derived via immunoSEQ multiplex PCR, lists solely in-frame clones and lacks some. D and trimming were read from the DNA, whereas the V and J calls and clone size are those reported in that table. This sample yields around 140,000 clones, of which about 90% are seen a single time; roughly 6.6% belongs to the top ten. This sample was taken from a study of blood T cell repertoires in COVID-19. Study in general: COVID-19 samples, acute and convalescent, were from the United States, Italy and Spain. T cells, B-cell-depleted T cells, or PBMCs provided the cDNA or gDNA that served as material.

The TCR sequence derives from a man older than 75 with acute or convalescent COVID-19. Sequencing was performed on peripheral blood. V gene TRBV19 combines with J gene TRBJ1-5; D may be TRBD1 (6 bases). CDR3 region: CASRWTRGASNQPQHF. The CDR3 DNA reads as TGTGCCAGTAGATGGACCAGGGGCGCAAGCAATCAGCCCCAGCATTTT.